This section outlines one T cell receptor (beta chain) sequence together with its context. Its target is unknown. The data stem from a study of naive and memory T cell subsets. Findings of the study overall: Potentially, T cell activation and differentiation skew this RNA-based measurement.

The SP2 primer and nested alpha and beta constant region primers amplified ligated cDNA in four rounds. Reverse transcription of blood and skin TCR RNA was primed at alpha and beta constant regions. TCRdb re-called the 5' RACE reads with MiXCR, one entry per CDR3 protein. The table shows around 56,000 distinct CDR3 sequences, with around 8% occurring only once. An oligonucleotide containing a UMI was ligated to the 3' end of TCR cDNA. Whole blood, 2.5 ml, came from adult healthy volunteers. Reverse transcription used DNase-treated unsorted total RNA, aiming for 1 to 1000 ng. The germline V gene encodes CDR1 LGHDT and CDR2 YNNKEL (reference sequence). This CDR3 comprises 15 residues. With 1 base removed from V and 3 bases from J, the gap between germline ends came to 10 bases.

This receptor was obtained from a female donor in good health. The rearrangement uses TRBV3-1 and TRBJ2-1; D is unclear. CDR3 DNA: TGTGCCAGCAGCCAAGGGCCACAAAACTACAATGAGCAGTTCTTC. Translating gives CASSQGPQNYNEQFF.